The 5 T cell receptor beta chains in this list originate from one sample, sequenced in a study of blood T cell repertoires in COVID-19. Method: immunoSEQ multiplex PCR; TCRdb's copy keeps in-frame clones and lacks some. In the table there are around 26,000 clones, around 90% of which are singletons. Sample: peripheral blood. The receptors originated from a human donor in a cohort sampled during active COVID-19.

The genes are TRBV11-2 and TRBJ2-1, with D possibly matching TRBD2 (5 bases). Germline V gives CDR1 SGHAT, CDR2 FQNNGV. CDR3 length equals 18 residues. Trimming pared 5 bases from V and 2 bases from J, leaving 22 bases between. In DNA form, the CDR3 reads TGTGCCAGCAGCCTTCACCTCTCTAGCCGATTCCCCTACAATGAGCAGTTCTTC. Protein product: CASSLHLSSRFPYNEQFF. The whole variable domain, filled in from reference TRBV11-2 and TRBJ2-1, reads EAGVAQSPRYKIIEKRQSVAFWCNPISGHATLYWYQQILGQGPKLLIQFQNNGVVDDSQLPKDRFSAERLKGVDSTLKIQPAKLEDSAVYLCASSLHLSSRFPYNEQFFGPGTRLTVL.

This chain connects TRBV2 to TRBJ2-3; 9 positions match TRBD1. The CDR3 consists of 14 residues. Germline V CDR1 and CDR2: SNHLY, FYNNEI. Trimming at V came to 7 bases and at J to 4 bases, leaving 6 bases not matched to a gene. The CDR3 sequence: CASTLDRGSDTQYF. The CDR3 coding sequence is TGTGCCAGCACCCTGGACAGGGGCTCAGATACGCAGTATTTT.

The chain has TRBV15 and TRBJ2-1; 11 bases agree with TRBD2. The CDR3 runs 19 residues. The V segment lost 3 bases and the J segment 10 bases; nucleotides outside the gene matches: 20. In germline, CDR1 is LNHNV, CDR2 YYDKDF (reference sequence). The CDR3 loop reads CATSSRLAGGLSSVWEQFF. CDR3 bases: TGTGCCACCAGCAGCCGCTTAGCGGGGGGGCTCTCTTCGGTGTGGGAGCAGTTCTTC.

The table lists this clone with a few counts. V usage is TRBV7-6 and J usage is TRBJ2-1; tentatively, D is TRBD2 (6 bases). Trimming pared 4 bases from V and 12 bases from J, leaving 10 bases between. The CDR3 has 11 residues. Per germline, CDR1 SGHVS and CDR2 FNYEAQ. CDR3 loop: CASSSGTLQFF. The CDR3 bases are TGTGCCAGCAGCTCCGGGACTCTGCAGTTCTTC.

The chain couples TRBV6-5 to TRBJ2-5; perhaps TRBD1 as D (5 bases). The CDR3 is 14 amino acids. Germline CDR1 MNHEY, CDR2 SVGAGI. Trimming shortened V by 5 bases and J by 4 bases, and 14 bases separated the two germline ends. The CDR3 sequence: CASSTWTIPETQYF. The DNA for the CDR3 is TGTGCCAGCAGTACGTGGACAATCCCAGAGACCCAGTACTTC.